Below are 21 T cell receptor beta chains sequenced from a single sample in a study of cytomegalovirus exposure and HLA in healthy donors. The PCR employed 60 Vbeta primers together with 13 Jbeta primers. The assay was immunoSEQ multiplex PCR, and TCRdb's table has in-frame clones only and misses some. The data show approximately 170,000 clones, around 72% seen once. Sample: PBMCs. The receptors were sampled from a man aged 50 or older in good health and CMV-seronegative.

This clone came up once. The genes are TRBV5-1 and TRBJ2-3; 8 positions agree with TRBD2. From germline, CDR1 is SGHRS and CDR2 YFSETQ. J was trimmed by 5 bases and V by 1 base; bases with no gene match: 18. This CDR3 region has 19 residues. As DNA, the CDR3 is TGCGCCAGCAGCTTGTCACTCCAAACCCGGGGGGGTTGGCAAGATACGCAGTATTTT. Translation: CASSLSLQTRGGWQDTQYF. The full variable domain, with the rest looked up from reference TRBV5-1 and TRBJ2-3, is KAGVTQTPRYLIKTRGQQVTLSCSPISGHRSVSWYQQTPGQGLQFLFEYFSETQRNKGNFPGRFSGRQFSNSRSEMNVSTLELGDSALYLCASSLSLQTRGGWQDTQYFGPGTRLTVL.

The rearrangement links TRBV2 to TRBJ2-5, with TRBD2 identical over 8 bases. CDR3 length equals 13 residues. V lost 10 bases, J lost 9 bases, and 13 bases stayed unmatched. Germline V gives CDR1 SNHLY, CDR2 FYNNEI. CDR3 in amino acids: CATGAGGGKPQYF. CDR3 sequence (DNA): TGTGCCACTGGGGCGGGAGGAGGGAAGCCCCAGTACTTC.

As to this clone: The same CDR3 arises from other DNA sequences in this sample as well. The CDR3 DNA reads TGTGCCAGCAGTGACTCCGGGACTAGCGCCTATAAGAGCTCCTACGAGCAGTACTTC. Encoded protein: CASSDSGTSAYKSSYEQYF. The V gene is TRBV2, the J gene TRBJ2-7, with 10 positions matching TRBD2. CDR1 SNHLY and CDR2 FYNNEI come from the germline V gene. Unmatched junction bases numbered 14, after V lost 3 bases and J lost 0 bases. This CDR3 comprises 19 residues.

The CDR3 DNA is TGTGCCAGCAGTCCCGGACAGGGGGGTTTTTATGGCTACACCTTC. It translates to CASSPGQGGFYGYTF. The chain couples TRBV28 to TRBJ1-2, with 10 bases matching TRBD1. Germline V lookup: CDR1 MDHEN, CDR2 SYDVKM. The CDR3 totals 15 residues. Trimming removed 5 bases from V and 5 bases from J; junction bases left unmatched: 8.

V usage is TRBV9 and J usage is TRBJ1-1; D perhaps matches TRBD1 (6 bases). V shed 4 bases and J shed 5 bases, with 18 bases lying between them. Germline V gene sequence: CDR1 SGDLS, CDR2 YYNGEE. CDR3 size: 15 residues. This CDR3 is CASSPRTVQRTEAFF. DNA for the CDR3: TGTGCCAGCAGCCCGCGGACAGTGCAGAGGACTGAAGCTTTCTTT.

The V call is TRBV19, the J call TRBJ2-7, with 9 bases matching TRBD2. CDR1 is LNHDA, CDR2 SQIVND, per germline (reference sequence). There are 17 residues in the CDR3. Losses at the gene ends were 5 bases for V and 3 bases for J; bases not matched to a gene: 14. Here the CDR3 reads CASSSLASGAGSYEQYF. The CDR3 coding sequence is TGTGCCAGTAGTTCCTTGGCTAGCGGGGCTGGGAGCTACGAGCAGTACTTC.

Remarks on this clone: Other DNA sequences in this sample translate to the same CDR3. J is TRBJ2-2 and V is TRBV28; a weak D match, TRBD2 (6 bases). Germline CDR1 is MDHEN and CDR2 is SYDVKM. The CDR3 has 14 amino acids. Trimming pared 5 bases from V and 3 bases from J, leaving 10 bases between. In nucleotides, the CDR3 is TGTGCCAGCAGTCTGCGGAGGGACACCGGGGAGCTGTTTTTT. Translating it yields CASSLRRDTGELFF.

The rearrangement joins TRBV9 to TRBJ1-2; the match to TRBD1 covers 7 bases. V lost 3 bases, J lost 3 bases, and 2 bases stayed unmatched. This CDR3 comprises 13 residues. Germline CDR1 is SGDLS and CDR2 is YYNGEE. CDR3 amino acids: CASSAQGDYGYTF. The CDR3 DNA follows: TGTGCCAGCAGCGCGCAGGGGGACTATGGCTACACCTTC. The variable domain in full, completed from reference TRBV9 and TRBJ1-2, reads DSGVTQTPKHLITATGQRVTLRCSPRSGDLSVYWYQQSLDQGLQFLIQYYNGEERAKGNILERFSAQQFPDLHSELNLSSLELGDSALYFCASSAQGDYGYTFGSGTRLTVV.

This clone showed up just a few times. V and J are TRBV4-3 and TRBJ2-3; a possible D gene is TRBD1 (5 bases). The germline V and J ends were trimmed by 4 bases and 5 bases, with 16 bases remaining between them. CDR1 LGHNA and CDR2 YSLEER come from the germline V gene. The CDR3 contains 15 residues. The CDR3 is CASSLLGRAEDTQYF. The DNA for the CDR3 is TGCGCCAGCAGCCTCCTGGGCAGGGCTGAAGATACGCAGTATTTT.

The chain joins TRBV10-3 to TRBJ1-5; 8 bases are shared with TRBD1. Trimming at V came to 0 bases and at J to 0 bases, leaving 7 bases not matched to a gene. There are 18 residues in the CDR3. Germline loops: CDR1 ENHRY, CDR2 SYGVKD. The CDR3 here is CAISESGQGAYSNQPQHF. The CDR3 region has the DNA TGTGCCATCAGTGAGTCCGGGCAGGGGGCCTATAGCAATCAGCCCCAGCATTTT.

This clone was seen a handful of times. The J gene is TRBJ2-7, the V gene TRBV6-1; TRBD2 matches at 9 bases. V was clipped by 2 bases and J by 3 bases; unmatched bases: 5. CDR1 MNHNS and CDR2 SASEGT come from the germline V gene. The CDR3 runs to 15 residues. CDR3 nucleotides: TGTGCCAGCAGTGAAAATAGCGGGGGTCACTACGAGCAGTACTTC. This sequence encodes CASSENSGGHYEQYF.

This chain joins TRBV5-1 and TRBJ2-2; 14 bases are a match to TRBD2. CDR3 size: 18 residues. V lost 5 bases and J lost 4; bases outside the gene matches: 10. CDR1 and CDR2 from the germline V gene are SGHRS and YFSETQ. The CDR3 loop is CASSPQGLAGGFTGELFF. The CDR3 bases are TGCGCCAGCAGTCCGCAAGGACTAGCGGGGGGCTTCACCGGGGAGCTGTTTTTT.

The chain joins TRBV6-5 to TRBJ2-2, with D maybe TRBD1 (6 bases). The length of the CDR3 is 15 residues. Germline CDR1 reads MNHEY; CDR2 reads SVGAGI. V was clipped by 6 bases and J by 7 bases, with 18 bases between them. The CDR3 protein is CASRVSRGPNGELFF. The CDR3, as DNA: TGTGCCAGCAGGGTGAGCAGGGGACCCAACGGGGAGCTGTTTTTT.

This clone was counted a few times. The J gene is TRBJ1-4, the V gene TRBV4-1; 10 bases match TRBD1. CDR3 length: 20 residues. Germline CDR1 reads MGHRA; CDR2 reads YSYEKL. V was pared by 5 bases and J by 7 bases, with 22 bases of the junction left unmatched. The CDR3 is CASSGVSRDRGPSGIEKLFF. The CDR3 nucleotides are TGCGCCAGCAGCGGGGTTAGTCGAGACAGGGGGCCTTCTGGCATTGAAAAACTGTTTTTT.

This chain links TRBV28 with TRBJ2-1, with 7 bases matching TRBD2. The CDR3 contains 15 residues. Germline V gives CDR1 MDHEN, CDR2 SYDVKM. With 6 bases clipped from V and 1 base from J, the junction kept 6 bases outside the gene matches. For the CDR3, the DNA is TGTGCCAGCAGCCCGACCGGGGGGTCCTACAATGAGCAGTTCTTC. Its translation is CASSPTGGSYNEQFF.

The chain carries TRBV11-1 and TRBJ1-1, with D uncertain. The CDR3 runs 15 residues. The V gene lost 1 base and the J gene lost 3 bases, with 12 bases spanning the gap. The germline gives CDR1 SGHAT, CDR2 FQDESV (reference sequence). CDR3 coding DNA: TGTGCCAGCAGCTTAGTGAAGGGAGAGTACACTGAAGCTTTCTTT. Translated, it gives CASSLVKGEYTEAFF.

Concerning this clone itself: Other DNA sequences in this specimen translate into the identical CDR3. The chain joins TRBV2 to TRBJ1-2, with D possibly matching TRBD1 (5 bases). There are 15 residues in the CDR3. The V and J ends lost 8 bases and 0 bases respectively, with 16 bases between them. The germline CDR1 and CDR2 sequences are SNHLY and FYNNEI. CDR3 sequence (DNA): TGTGCCAGCCAGGGAGGGGCTCTAGCTAACTATGGCTACACCTTC. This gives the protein CASQGGALANYGYTF. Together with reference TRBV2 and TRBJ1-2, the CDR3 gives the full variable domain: EPEVTQTPSHQVTQMGQEVILRCVPISNHLYFYWYRQILGQKVEFLVSFYNNEISEKSEIFDDQFSVERPDGSNFTLKIRSTKLEDSAMYFCASQGGALANYGYTFGSGTRLTVV.

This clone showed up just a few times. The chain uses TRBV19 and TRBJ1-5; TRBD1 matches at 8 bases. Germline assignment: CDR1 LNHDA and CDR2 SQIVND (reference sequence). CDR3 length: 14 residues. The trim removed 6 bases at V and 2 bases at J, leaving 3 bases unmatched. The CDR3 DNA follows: TGTGCCAGTAGGACGACAGGGGGCAATCAGCCCCAGCATTTT. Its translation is CASRTTGGNQPQHF. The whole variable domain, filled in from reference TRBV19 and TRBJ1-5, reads DGGITQSPKYLFRKEGQNVTLSCEQNLNHDAMYWYRQDPGQGLRLIYYSQIVNDFQKGDIAEGYSVSREKKESFPLTVTSAQKNPTAFYLCASRTTGGNQPQHFGDGTRLSIL.

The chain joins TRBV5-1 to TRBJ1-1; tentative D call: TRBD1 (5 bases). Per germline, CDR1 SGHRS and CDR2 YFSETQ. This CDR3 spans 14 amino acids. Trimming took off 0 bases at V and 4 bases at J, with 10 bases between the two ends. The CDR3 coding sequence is TGCGCCAGCAGCTTGGCCATCGGGGGCACTGAAGCTTTCTTT. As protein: CASSLAIGGTEAFF.

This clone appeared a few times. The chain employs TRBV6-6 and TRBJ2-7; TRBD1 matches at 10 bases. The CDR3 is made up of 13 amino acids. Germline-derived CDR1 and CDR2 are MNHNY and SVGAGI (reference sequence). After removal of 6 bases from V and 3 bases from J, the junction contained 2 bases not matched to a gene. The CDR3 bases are TGTGCCAGCAGGCGGACAGGGGGCTACGAGCAGTACTTC. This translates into CASRRTGGYEQYF.

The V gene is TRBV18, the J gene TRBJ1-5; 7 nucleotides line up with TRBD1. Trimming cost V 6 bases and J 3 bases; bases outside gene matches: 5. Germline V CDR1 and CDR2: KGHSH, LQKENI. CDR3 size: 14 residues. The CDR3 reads CASSRTGANQPQHF. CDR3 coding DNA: TGTGCCAGCTCCCGTACAGGGGCCAATCAGCCCCAGCATTTT.